This T cell receptor beta chain was sequenced in a study of vaccination effects on CD4 cells after COVID-19. Study-level findings and limits: Recruitment yielded few convalescent patients, and the study had no early post-infection timepoints.

Ahead of sequencing, the ViraFEST assay grew antigen-specific CD4+ T cells using viral peptide pools. Culture lasted about 10 days before CD4+ T cell isolation. Among the vaccine recipients, none had a prior SARS-CoV-2 infection, and nucleocapsid antibodies were negative. After two million PBMC were placed in each well, they were cultured with around 10 IU/ml IL-2 and around 10 ug/ml peptides. Half-medium exchanges with IL-2 medium took place on days 3 and 7. The CDR3 covers 13 residues. The ends were cut back, 3 bases at V and 0 bases at J, with 5 bases in the middle. CDR1 and CDR2 from the germline V gene are MNHEY and SMNVEV (reference sequence). Details on this clone: Its antigen is undetermined.

Method: immunoSEQ multiplex PCR; TCRdb's copy keeps in-frame clones and lacks some. The table lists 11,000 to 15,000 clones, over 65% of them singletons, with under 30% in the top ten. This specimen was CD4+ T cells from PBMCs cultured with HCoV-229E spike peptides, taken before COVID-19 vaccination. This sequence joins TRBV27 and TRBJ1-1; D remains unclear. The receptor's source is a human donor who received a COVID-19 vaccine. This chain's CDR3 is CASSFEMNTEAFF. CDR3 sequence (DNA): TGTGCCAGCAGTTTCGAGATGAACACTGAAGCTTTCTTT.